These T cell receptor beta chains were read from a single sample in a study of shared clonotypes between healthy human individuals. Produced via immunoSEQ multiplex PCR; TCRdb's table is partial and in-frame only. The repertoire holds hundreds of thousands of clones, roughly nine tenths seen once, with 20% to 25% in the top ten. Sequencing was carried out using naive CD8+ T cells sorted from blood. The receptors were sampled from a man aged 25-45 years in good health. The CDR3 runs from the conserved cysteine through the conserved F or W. Part of the rows lack a size; the others show once, few, many or a class for expanded clones.

j_call clone_size v_call cdr3_aa
TRBJ2-7 NA TRBV9 CASSEEDGYEQYF
TRBJ2-1 NA TRBV7-3 CASSSRTGGSYNEQFF
TRBJ2-2 NA TRBV6-5 CASSYTAPPNTGELFF
TRBJ2-1 NA TRBV7-9 CASSPLGRSYNEQFF
TRBJ2-7 NA TRBV14 CASSQHGYEQYF
TRBJ1-4 once TRBV11-2 CASSPGVRTGGVKLFF
TRBJ2-1 NA TRBV29-1 CSVGDGGIDEQFF
TRBJ2-1 NA TRBV7-2 CASSSLAGATYNEQFF
TRBJ2-4 NA TRBV11-2 CASSLGTSGVAKNIQYF
TRBJ2-7 NA TRBV11-2 CASSLVGTSGNIDYEQYF
TRBJ2-7 NA TRBV6-5 CASSYGRGSEQYF
TRBJ2-1 NA TRBV10-1 CASSVADLGSYNEQFF
TRBJ2-1 NA TRBV7-9 CASSFRNEQFF
TRBJ2-3 NA TRBV4-2 CASSQGIAGGLPGEDTQYF
TRBJ1-1 NA TRBV7-9 CASSLHHRGPWAEAFF
TRBJ2-7 NA TRBV13 CASSLQTGDEQYF
TRBJ2-5 NA TRBV5-4 CASSWTGGFDQETQYF
TRBJ2-1 NA TRBV5-1 CASSLAIVRVDEQFF
TRBJ2-1 NA TRBV27 CASSSPRGAGDPGEQFF
TRBJ2-1 NA TRBV5-1 CASQDESSYNEQFF
TRBJ1-2 NA TRBV29-1 CSAPMSYGYTF
TRBJ2-7 NA TRBV19 CASSPTYDYEQYF
TRBJ2-2 NA TRBV9 CASRSGRETGELFF
TRBJ2-7 NA TRBV29-1 CSVSGLAGGTEQYF
TRBJ2-1 NA TRBV6-6 CASSRTSGYNEQFF
TRBJ2-1 NA TRBV7-8 CASSSGTSGTAEQFF
TRBJ2-6 NA TRBV6-5 CASSPGNSGANVLTF
TRBJ2-3 NA TRBV5-6 CASSLYFGQVSTDTQYF
TRBJ2-2 NA TRBV29-1 CSANRGDTGELFF
TRBJ1-4 NA TRBV29-1 CSVDGNEKLFF
TRBJ2-7 once TRBV9 CASSPWDREYEQYF
TRBJ2-3 NA TRBV5-1 CASSLESYGDRGASTDTQYF
TRBJ2-2 NA TRBV4-2 CASSPTQGQTSSSGVRNTGELFF
TRBJ2-5 NA TRBV11-2 CASSLEKGPLDEETQYF
TRBJ2-7 NA TRBV5-4 CASSLSSAHYEQYF
TRBJ2-7 NA TRBV4-1 CASSQGLAYEQYF
TRBJ2-3 NA TRBV27 CASSYLRTDTDTQYF